The T cell receptor (beta chain) under discussion was sequenced for a study of T cell responses to AZD1222 COVID-19 vaccine. Whole-study results and caveats: In all cases, repertoires were sampled only after the peak T cell response.

Sequencing used immunoSEQ multiplex PCR; TCRdb keeps in-frame clones, though not all of them. The sample has roughly 190,000 clones, about nine tenths seen once; the top ten hold around 3.5%. On this clone: Its antigen remains unknown.

The V end was cut by 1 base, the J end by 2 bases, with 9 bases between. The CDR3 length is 14 residues. Germline CDR1 reads SGHAT; CDR2 reads FQNNGV. This TCR was recovered from an adult who received the AZD1222 COVID-19 vaccine. The material sequenced was peripheral blood, taken 28 days after the second AZD1222 dose. The chain couples TRBV11-2 to TRBJ2-7; no clear D gene. This CDR3 is CASSLASPAYEQYF. CDR3 bases: TGTGCCAGCAGCTTAGCTAGTCCAGCCTACGAGCAGTACTTC.